The 23 T cell receptor beta chains listed next were all sequenced from one sample in a study of cytomegalovirus exposure and HLA in healthy donors. The primer mix had 60 Vbeta and 13 Jbeta primers. Assay used: immunoSEQ multiplex PCR; TCRdb lists only in-frame clones, some missing. Of some 150,000 clones detected, 73% appear once; the ten largest clones hold around 15%. What was sequenced was PBMCs. The origin of the receptors is a human donor in good health.

The chain joins TRBV5-1 to TRBJ1-1, with D unclear. Trimming cost V 2 bases and J 2 bases, with 10 bases left between them. The CDR3 spans 14 residues. Germline CDR1 SGHRS, CDR2 YFSETQ. DNA of the CDR3: TGCGCCAGCAGCTTAACGGGAAGTAACACTGAAGCTTTCTTT. It yields the protein CASSLTGSNTEAFF.

The J gene is TRBJ2-7, the V gene TRBV2; maybe TRBD1 (6 bases). This CDR3 region has 15 residues. Between the trimmed V and J ends, which lost 1 base and 1 base, there was a span of 11 bases. The germline V gene encodes CDR1 SNHLY and CDR2 FYNNEI. CDR3 amino acids: CASSEVTGSSYEQYF. The CDR3 DNA reads TGTGCCAGCAGTGAAGTCACAGGGAGTTCCTACGAGCAGTACTTC.

This clone was seen a few times. The rearrangement joins TRBV6-5 to TRBJ1-1; 11 bases align to TRBD1. Germline CDR1 MNHEY, CDR2 SVGAGI. CDR3 length equals 13 residues. The V gene end was trimmed by 6 bases and the J gene end by 10 bases; junction bases not matched to a gene: 7. CDR3 in amino acids: CASSRDRGGLAFF. In DNA, the CDR3 is TGTGCCAGCAGCAGGGACAGGGGGGGATTAGCTTTCTTT.

V is TRBV4-2 and J is TRBJ2-3; 8 bases align to TRBD2. Germline V gene sequence: CDR1 LGHNA, CDR2 YNFKEQ. This CDR3 has 16 amino acids. After removal of 1 base from V and 1 base from J, the junction contained 4 bases not matched to a gene. CDR3 region: CASSQVGAGGTDTQYF. Here the CDR3 DNA reads TGTGCCAGCAGCCAAGTGGGAGCGGGAGGCACAGATACGCAGTATTTT.

The chain links TRBV11-2 to TRBJ2-2, with 10 nucleotides matching TRBD2. Trimming at V came to 6 bases and at J to 3 bases, leaving 4 bases not matched to a gene. The CDR3 spans 15 residues. Germline V gives CDR1 SGHAT, CDR2 FQNNGV. The CDR3 is CASRPLAGDTGELFF. CDR3 DNA: TGTGCCAGCAGACCGCTAGCGGGGGACACCGGGGAGCTGTTTTTT.

The rearrangement links TRBV28 to TRBJ2-1; a weak D match, TRBD2 (7 bases). V was cut by 5 bases and J by 3 bases, with 17 bases left in between. The CDR3 totals 16 residues. From germline, CDR1 is MDHEN and CDR2 SYDVKM. The CDR3 protein is CASSEAMGGLYNEQFF. For the CDR3, the DNA is TGTGCCAGCAGTGAAGCGATGGGGGGGCTCTACAATGAGCAGTTCTTC.

The chain joins TRBV2 to TRBJ2-7; 9 bases are shared with TRBD1. The CDR3 covers 14 residues. Per germline, CDR1 SNHLY and CDR2 FYNNEI. V lost 8 bases to trimming and J lost 2 bases; unmatched junction nucleotides: 7. The CDR3 protein is CASLITGGTYEQYF. The DNA of the CDR3 is TGTGCCAGCTTAATAACAGGGGGCACCTACGAGCAGTACTTC.

This chain uses TRBV10-1 with TRBJ2-2, with TRBD1 identical over 9 bases. Looked up from germline, CDR1 is WNHNN and CDR2 is SYGVQD (reference sequence). Trimming took 2 bases from V and 1 from J; bases not matched to a gene: 5. The CDR3 consists of 17 residues. CDR3 protein: CASSEREGQGNTGELFF. The DNA of the CDR3 is TGCGCCAGCAGTGAGCGTGAGGGACAGGGGAACACCGGGGAGCTGTTTTTT.

The rearrangement joins TRBV30 to TRBJ2-3; 9 nucleotides line up with TRBD2. V gave up 5 bases and J gave up 2 bases; unmatched junction bases: 5. This CDR3 region has 14 residues. CDR1 GTSNPN and CDR2 SVGIG come from the germline V gene (reference sequence). The CDR3 protein is CAWSTGLATDTQYF. The CDR3 DNA is TGTGCCTGGTCCACGGGACTAGCCACAGATACGCAGTATTTT. Based on the CDR3 plus reference TRBV30 and TRBJ2-3, the full variable domain is SQTIHQWPATLVQPVGSPLSLECTVEGTSNPNLYWYRQAAGRGLQLLFYSVGIGQISSEVPQNLSASRPQDRQFILSSKKLLLSDSGFYLCAWSTGLATDTQYFGPGTRLTVL.

This clone was observed a handful of times. The chain is built from TRBV6-1 and TRBJ1-1; 10 nucleotides line up with TRBD1. This CDR3 has 14 residues. J lost 4 bases, V lost 10 bases, and 9 bases had no gene match. Germline V gene sequence: CDR1 MNHNS, CDR2 SASEGT. CDR3 DNA: TGTGCCACTCACGGGACAGGGGTTCGCACTGAAGCTTTCTTT. Translated, it gives CATHGTGVRTEAFF.

The chain uses TRBV19 and TRBJ1-4; D remains unclear. Germline values: CDR1 LNHDA, CDR2 SQIVND (reference sequence). Deletions cut 1 base from V and 0 bases from J, with 6 bases between. The CDR3 consists of 15 residues. The DNA of the CDR3 is TGTGCCAGTAGTATAGGGAGTGCAACTAATGAAAAACTGTTTTTT. Encoded protein: CASSIGSATNEKLFF.

CDR3 bases: TGTGCCAGCAGAGTAGGGGTGGGTGGGACTGAAGCTTTCTTT. Amino acids: CASRVGVGGTEAFF. This chain joins TRBV11-2 and TRBJ1-1; tentatively, D is TRBD1 (5 bases). Trimming took off 6 bases at V and 5 bases at J, with 16 bases between the two ends. The CDR3 length is 14 residues. The germline V gene encodes CDR1 SGHAT and CDR2 FQNNGV.

This clone has only a few counts. V and J are TRBV9 and TRBJ1-3; no reliable D call. The germline CDR1 and CDR2 sequences are SGDLS and YYNGEE. The CDR3 contains 16 residues. V gave up 2 bases and J gave up 0 bases, with 12 bases separating them. CDR3 region: CASSVGGGYSGNTIYF. The CDR3 region has the DNA TGTGCCAGCAGCGTTGGAGGCGGTTACTCTGGAAACACCATATATTTT.

This clone appeared a single time. The chain couples TRBV28 to TRBJ2-1, with 11 bases aligning to TRBD1. The CDR3 length is 15 residues. Per the germline V gene, CDR1 is MDHEN and CDR2 is SYDVKM. Losses at the gene ends were 7 bases for V and 4 bases for J; bases not matched to a gene: 6. This chain's CDR3 is CASTSGTGGYNEQFF. The CDR3 coding sequence is TGTGCCAGCACTTCCGGGACAGGGGGTTACAATGAGCAGTTCTTC.

The rearrangement uses TRBV6-1 and TRBJ1-2, with D perhaps matching TRBD1 (6 bases). From germline, CDR1 is MNHNS and CDR2 SASEGT. This CDR3 contains 14 residues. V shed 2 bases and J shed 8 bases, with 15 bases lying between them. The CDR3 nucleotides read TGTGCCAGCAGTGAATACGCGCCAGGGGACGGCTACACCTTC. It yields the protein CASSEYAPGDGYTF.

V and J are TRBV28 and TRBJ1-1, with D maybe TRBD1 (6 bases). This CDR3 comprises 12 residues. Germline CDR1 is MDHEN and CDR2 is SYDVKM. Trimming left V 2 bases short and J 6 bases short, with 7 bases between. The CDR3 here is CASSLQGSEAFF. As DNA, the CDR3 is TGTGCCAGCAGTTTACAGGGGTCTGAAGCTTTCTTT.

The CDR3 DNA reads as TGTGCCAGCAGTTTAAACAGCCCCTATGGCTACACCTTC. Amino acids: CASSLNSPYGYTF. The V call is TRBV28, the J call TRBJ1-2; D call uncertain. Germline lookup yields CDR1 MDHEN and CDR2 SYDVKM. Trimming left V 2 bases short and J 4 bases short, with 8 bases between. This CDR3 region has 13 residues.

In its sample, this clone was seen a few times. This rearrangement joins TRBV2 to TRBJ2-1; TRBD2 matches 7 bases. J gave up 8 bases and V 6 bases, and 4 bases lay outside the gene matches. The V gene's germline CDR1 is SNHLY and CDR2 FYNNEI. The CDR3 extends over 12 amino acids. CDR3 bases: TGTGCCAGCAGGGGCGGGGGACATGAGCAGTTCTTC. It translates to CASRGGGHEQFF.

The rearrangement links TRBV11-3 to TRBJ2-7, with D possibly being TRBD1 (6 bases). CDR1 is SGHNT, CDR2 YENEEA, per germline. The CDR3 totals 15 residues. Between the trimmed V and J ends, which lost 1 base and 4 bases, there was a span of 14 bases. CDR3 sequence reads: CASSLVRQGRYEQYF. In DNA, the CDR3 is TGTGCCAGCAGCTTAGTGCGCCAGGGGAGATACGAGCAGTACTTC.

Ten or more counts support this clone. The chain carries TRBV28 and TRBJ2-7; 11 bases are a match to TRBD1. Per the germline V gene, CDR1 is MDHEN and CDR2 is SYDVKM. After removal of 4 bases from V and 4 bases from J, the junction contained 12 bases not matched to a gene. CDR3 length equals 17 residues. CDR3 protein: CASSSNPGQGAVYEQYF. CDR3 DNA: TGTGCCAGCAGTTCGAATCCCGGACAGGGGGCAGTTTACGAGCAGTACTTC. Complete variable domain (other parts from reference TRBV28 and TRBJ2-7): DVKVTQSSRYLVKRTGEKVFLECVQDMDHENMFWYRQDPGLGLRLIYFSYDVKMKEKGDIPEGYSVSREKKERFSLILESASTNQTSMYLCASSSNPGQGAVYEQYFGPGTRLTVT.

As concerns this clone: Germline and junction disagree at one end, which may indicate a read error. The chain links TRBV4-1 to TRBJ2-3, with 9 bases fitting TRBD1. The germline gives CDR1 MGHRA, CDR2 YSYEKL. CDR3 length: 16 amino acids. CDR3 amino acids: CASSKDDRGSTDTQYF. The CDR3 DNA sequence: TGCGCCAGCAGCAAAGACGACAGGGGGAGCACAGATACGCAGTATTTT.

This chain links TRBV27 with TRBJ1-4; no reliable D call. Trimming took off 2 bases at V and 0 bases at J, with 10 bases between the two ends. The CDR3 sequence is 16 residues long. Germline V lookup: CDR1 MNHEY, CDR2 SMNVEV (reference sequence). The CDR3 region has the DNA TGTGCCAGCAGTTTAGATAGGACTACAACTAATGAAAAACTGTTTTTT. Translating gives CASSLDRTTTNEKLFF. Looking up the rest from reference TRBV27 and TRBJ1-4 gives the full variable domain: EAQVTQNPRYLITVTGKKLTVTCSQNMNHEYMSWYRQDPGLGLRQIYYSMNVEVTDKGDVPEGYKVSRKEKRNFPLILESPSPNQTSLYFCASSLDRTTTNEKLFFGSGTQLSVL.

V gene TRBV19 combines with J gene TRBJ1-2; D remains unclear. Germline CDR1 reads LNHDA; CDR2 reads SQIVND (reference sequence). This CDR3 region has 14 residues. Trimming pared 5 bases from V and 4 bases from J, leaving 14 bases between. In DNA, the CDR3 is TGTGCCAGTAGTCACCAGCCAGGAATCTATGGCTACACCTTC. This translates into CASSHQPGIYGYTF.